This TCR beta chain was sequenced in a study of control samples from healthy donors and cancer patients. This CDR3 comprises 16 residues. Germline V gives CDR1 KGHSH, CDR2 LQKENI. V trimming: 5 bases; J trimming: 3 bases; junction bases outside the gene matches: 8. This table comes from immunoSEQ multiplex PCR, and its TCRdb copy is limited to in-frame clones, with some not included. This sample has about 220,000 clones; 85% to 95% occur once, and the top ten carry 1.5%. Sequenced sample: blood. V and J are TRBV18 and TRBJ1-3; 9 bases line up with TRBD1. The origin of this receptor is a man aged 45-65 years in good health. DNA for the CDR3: TGTGCCAGCTCATCCTCCGGGACAGGGCTTGGAAACACCATATATTTT. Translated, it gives CASSSSGTGLGNTIYF.